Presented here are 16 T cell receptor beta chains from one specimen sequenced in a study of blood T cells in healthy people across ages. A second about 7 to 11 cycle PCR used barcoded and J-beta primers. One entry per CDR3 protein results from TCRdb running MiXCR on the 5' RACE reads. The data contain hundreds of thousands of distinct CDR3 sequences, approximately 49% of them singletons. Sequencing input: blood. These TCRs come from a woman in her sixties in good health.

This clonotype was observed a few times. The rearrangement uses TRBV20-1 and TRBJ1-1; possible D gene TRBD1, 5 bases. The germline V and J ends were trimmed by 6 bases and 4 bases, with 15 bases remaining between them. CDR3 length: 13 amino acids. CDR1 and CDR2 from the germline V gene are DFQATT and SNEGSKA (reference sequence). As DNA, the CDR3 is TGCAGTGCGCCAGGGATATTCGGCACTGAAGCTTTCTTT. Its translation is CSAPGIFGTEAFF.

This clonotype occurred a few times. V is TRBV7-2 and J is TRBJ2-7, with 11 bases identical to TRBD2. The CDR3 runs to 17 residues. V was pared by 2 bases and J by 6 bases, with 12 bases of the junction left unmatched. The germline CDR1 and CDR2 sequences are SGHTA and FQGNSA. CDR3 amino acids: CASSLKTSGMIPGEQYF. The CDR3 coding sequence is TGTGCCAGCAGCTTAAAGACTAGCGGGATGATTCCTGGCGAGCAGTACTTC.

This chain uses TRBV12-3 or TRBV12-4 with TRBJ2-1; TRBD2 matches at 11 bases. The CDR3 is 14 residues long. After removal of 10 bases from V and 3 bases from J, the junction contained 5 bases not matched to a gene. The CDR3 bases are TGTGCCATCTCGACTAGCGGGATCTACAATGAGCAGTTCTTC. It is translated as CAISTSGIYNEQFF.

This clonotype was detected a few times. The CDR3 DNA reads TGTGCCAGCAGCACCTTGAGCGGGAGGAGTTCCGGGGAGCTGTTTTTT. This codes for CASSTLSGRSSGELFF. The chain uses TRBV4-2 and TRBJ2-2; 9 bases are shared with TRBD2. V trimming: 5 bases; J trimming: 6 bases; junction bases outside the gene matches: 10. This CDR3 contains 16 residues. From germline, CDR1 is LGHNA and CDR2 YNFKEQ.

In DNA form, the CDR3 reads TGCGCCAGCAGCTTGACCCAAGGGGGCGGGGAGACCCAGTACTTC. Its protein is CASSLTQGGGETQYF. The chain combines TRBV5-1 with TRBJ2-5; 7 nucleotides agree with TRBD1. Looked up from germline, CDR1 is SGHRS and CDR2 is YFSETQ. This CDR3 spans 15 amino acids. V trimming: 1 base; J trimming: 5 bases; junction bases outside the gene matches: 8.

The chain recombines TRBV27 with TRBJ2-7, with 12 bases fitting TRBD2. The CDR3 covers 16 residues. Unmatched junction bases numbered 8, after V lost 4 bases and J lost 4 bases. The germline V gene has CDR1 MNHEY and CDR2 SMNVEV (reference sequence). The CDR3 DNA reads TGTGCCAGCAGTTCCAGACTAGCGGGAGATCTGTACGAGCAGTACTTC. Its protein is CASSSRLAGDLYEQYF.

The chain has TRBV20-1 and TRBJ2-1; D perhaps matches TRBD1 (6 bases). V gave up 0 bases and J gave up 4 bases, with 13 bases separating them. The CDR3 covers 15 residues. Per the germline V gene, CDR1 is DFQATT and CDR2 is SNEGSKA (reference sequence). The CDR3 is CSAREYGQFYNEQFF. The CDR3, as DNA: TGCAGTGCTAGAGAATACGGACAGTTTTACAATGAGCAGTTCTTC.

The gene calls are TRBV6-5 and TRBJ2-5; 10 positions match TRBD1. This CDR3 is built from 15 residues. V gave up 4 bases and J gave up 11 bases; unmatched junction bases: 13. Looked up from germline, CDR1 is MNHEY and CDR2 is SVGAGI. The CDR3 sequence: CASSSSGTGARQQYF. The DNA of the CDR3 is TGTGCCAGCAGTTCCTCCGGGACAGGGGCAAGGCAGCAGTACTTC.

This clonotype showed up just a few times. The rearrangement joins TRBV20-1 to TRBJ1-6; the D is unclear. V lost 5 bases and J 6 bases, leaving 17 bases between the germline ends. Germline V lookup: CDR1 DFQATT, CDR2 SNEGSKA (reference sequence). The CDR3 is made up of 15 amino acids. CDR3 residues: CSAETGGRLNSPLHF. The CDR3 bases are TGCAGTGCTGAGACCGGAGGGCGGCTTAATTCACCCCTCCACTTT.

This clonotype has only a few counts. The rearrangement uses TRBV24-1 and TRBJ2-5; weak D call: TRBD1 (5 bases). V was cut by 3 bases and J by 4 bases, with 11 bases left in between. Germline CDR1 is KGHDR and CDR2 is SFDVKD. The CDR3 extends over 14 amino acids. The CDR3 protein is CATSDPGSRETQYF. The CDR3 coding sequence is TGTGCCACCAGTGATCCAGGGTCCAGAGAGACCCAGTACTTC.

The CDR3 DNA is TGTGCCAGCAGCCCGGAAGCTAGCGGGAAAACCGATACGCAGTATTTT. This codes for CASSPEASGKTDTQYF. The chain is built from TRBV5-4 and TRBJ2-3; TRBD2 matches at 9 bases. The CDR3 length is 16 residues. With 4 bases clipped from V and 6 bases from J, the junction kept 12 bases outside the gene matches. Germline lookup yields CDR1 SGHNT and CDR2 YYREEE (reference sequence). The full variable domain, its missing parts supplied by reference TRBV5-4 and TRBJ2-3, is ETGVTQSPTHLIKTRGQQVTLRCSSQSGHNTVSWYQQALGQGPQFIFQYYREEENGRGNFPPRFSGLQFPNYSSELNVNALELDDSALYLCASSPEASGKTDTQYFGPGTRLTVL.

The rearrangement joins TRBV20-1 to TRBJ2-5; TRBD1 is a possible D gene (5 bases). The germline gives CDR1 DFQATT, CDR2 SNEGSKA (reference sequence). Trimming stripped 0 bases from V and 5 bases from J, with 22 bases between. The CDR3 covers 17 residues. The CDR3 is CSARDRLAGPPGETQYF. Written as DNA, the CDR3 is TGCAGTGCTAGAGATCGATTAGCCGGGCCCCCAGGGGAGACCCAGTACTTC.

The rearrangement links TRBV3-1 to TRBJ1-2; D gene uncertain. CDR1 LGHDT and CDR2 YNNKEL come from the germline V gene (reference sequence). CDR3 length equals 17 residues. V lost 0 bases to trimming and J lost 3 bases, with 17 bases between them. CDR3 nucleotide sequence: TGTGCCAGCAGCCAAGAGGCCGGGAGCCCCCGGTACTATGGCTACACCTTC. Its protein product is CASSQEAGSPRYYGYTF.

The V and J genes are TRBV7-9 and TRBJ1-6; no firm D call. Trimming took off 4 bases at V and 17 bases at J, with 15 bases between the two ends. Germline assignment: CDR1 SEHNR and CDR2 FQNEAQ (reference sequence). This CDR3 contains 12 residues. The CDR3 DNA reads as TGTGCCAGCAGCTATGTGCCGTTTGAGATCCACTTT. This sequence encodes CASSYVPFEIHF.

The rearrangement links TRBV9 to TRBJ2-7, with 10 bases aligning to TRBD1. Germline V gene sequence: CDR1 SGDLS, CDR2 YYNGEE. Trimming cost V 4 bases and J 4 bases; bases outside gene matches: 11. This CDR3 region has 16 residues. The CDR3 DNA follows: TGTGCCAGCAGCCCAAGCGGGACAGGGGATCGATACGAGCAGTACTTC. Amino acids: CASSPSGTGDRYEQYF.

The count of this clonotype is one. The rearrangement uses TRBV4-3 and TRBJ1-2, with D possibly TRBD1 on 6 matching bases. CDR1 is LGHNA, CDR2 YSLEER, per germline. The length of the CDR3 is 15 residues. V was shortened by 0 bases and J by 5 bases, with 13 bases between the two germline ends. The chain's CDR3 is CASSQDLITGYGYTF. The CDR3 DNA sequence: TGCGCCAGCAGCCAAGATCTTATAACAGGGTATGGCTACACCTTC.